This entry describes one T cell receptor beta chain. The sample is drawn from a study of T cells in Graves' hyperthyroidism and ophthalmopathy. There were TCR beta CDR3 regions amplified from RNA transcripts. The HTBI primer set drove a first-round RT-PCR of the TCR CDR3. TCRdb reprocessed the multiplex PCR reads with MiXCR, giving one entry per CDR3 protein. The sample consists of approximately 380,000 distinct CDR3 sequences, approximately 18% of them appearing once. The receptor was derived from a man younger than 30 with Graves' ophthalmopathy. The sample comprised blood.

CDR3 loop: CASSSGRQQPQHF. CDR3 sequence (DNA): TGTGCCAGCAGTTCTGGACGGCAACAGCCCCAGCATTTT. The genes are TRBV6-5 and TRBJ1-5; no clear D gene. The CDR3 spans 13 residues. CDR1 is MNHEY and CDR2 is SVGAGI in the germline V gene. V was clipped by 4 bases and J by 7 bases, with 11 bases between them.